Listed below are T cell receptor beta chains from one sample, sequenced in a study of technical replicates of blood from a few donors. Sequenced by immunoSEQ multiplex PCR; TCRdb stores in-frame clones only, minus some. The sample includes more than 65,000 clones, 85% to 95% of them seen just once. The sample taken for sequencing was T cells isolated from PBMCs. Receptor source: a human donor in good health. Each CDR3 is given with its conserved first and last residue. The D gene is left open where the match is weak. Not every row has a clone size; where given, it reads once, few, many or a size class.

V	size	D	J	DNA	CDR3
TRBV25-1	-	-	TRBJ2-7	TGTGCCAGCAGTCCAAAGGGGGCCGCGGGGTCCTACGAGCAGTACTTC	CASSPKGAAGSYEQYF
TRBV7-8	-	TRBD1	TRBJ2-7	TGTGCCAGCAGCTTAGGGAGGACAGGGGCCTACGAGCAGTACTTC	CASSLGRTGAYEQYF
TRBV7-2	-	-	TRBJ2-3	TGTGCCAGCACCCCACCCGAGTTCACAGATACGCAGTATTTT	CASTPPEFTDTQYF
TRBV21-1	-	-	TRBJ2-2	TGTGCCAGCAGCAAAGACCGGGGTTTTGAGGGAGCGAACACCGGGGAGCTGTTTTTT	CASSKDRGFEGANTGELFF
TRBV5-4	-	TRBD1	TRBJ1-2	TGTGCCAGCAGCTTGGAAGGACAGGAGCTATATGGCTACACCTTC	CASSLEGQELYGYTF
TRBV19	-	-	TRBJ2-3	TGTTCAAGCGGGTTAAGCACAGATACGCAGTATTTT	CSSGLSTDTQYF
TRBV7-8	-	-	TRBJ2-7	TGTGCCAGCAGCTTACTAAATTATCTGGAGCAGTACTTC	CASSLLNYLEQYF
TRBV10-3	-	-	TRBJ2-1	TGTGCCATCAGTGAGTCGACTCGGAATGAGCAGTTCTTC	CAISESTRNEQFF
TRBV20-1	-	-	TRBJ2-2	TGCAGTGCTACACTTAACGGGGAGCTGTTTTTT	CSATLNGELFF
TRBV4-3	-	-	TRBJ2-7	TGCGCCAGCAGCCGGGACACCACCTACGAGCAGTACTTC	CASSRDTTYEQYF
TRBV5-1	-	-	TRBJ1-3	TGCGCCAGCAGCCCTCGCCCCCAGGTTGGATCTGGAAACACCATATATTTT	CASSPRPQVGSGNTIYF
TRBV2	-	TRBD1	TRBJ2-2	TGTGCCAGCAGTGGACAGGGGCAGGCTGGCGGGGAGCTGTTTTTT	CASSGQGQAGGELFF
TRBV7-9	-	TRBD2	TRBJ2-3	TGTGCCAGCAGCTCGGAGCCTAGCGGGATAGCAGATACGCAGTATTTT	CASSSEPSGIADTQYF
TRBV4-1	-	TRBD2	TRBJ2-1	TGCGCCAGCAGCCAAGTTACTCGGGAGGTACTTCGGGATGAGCAGTTCTTC	CASSQVTREVLRDEQFF
TRBV28	-	TRBD2	TRBJ2-7	TGTGCCAGCAGTTCCCACTTAGGCGGGAGGGTCGAGCAGTACTTC	CASSSHLGGRVEQYF
TRBV19	-	TRBD2	TRBJ2-7	TGTGCCAGTAGTATAGTACTAGCGGGAGCCTACGAGCAGTACTTC	CASSIVLAGAYEQYF
TRBV27	once	-	TRBJ2-2	TGTGCCACCTCTTACCCAGGGGGGGAGCTGTTTTTT	CATSYPGGELFF
TRBV18	-	-	TRBJ1-5	TGTGCCAGCTCACCACCAGGGGGTATTAATCAGCCCCAGCATTTT	CASSPPGGINQPQHF
TRBV4-3	-	-	TRBJ2-1	TGCGCCAGCAGCCAAGTCATGCCAGGCAGCTCCTACAATGAGCAGTTCTTC	CASSQVMPGSSYNEQFF
TRBV11-2	-	-	TRBJ2-7	TGTGCCAGCAGCTTAGCGGGGGACCCATCAACCTACGAGCAGTACTTC	CASSLAGDPSTYEQYF
TRBV7-9	-	-	TRBJ2-4	TGTGCCAGCAGCTTAGATCTCCAGGTCGCCAAAAACATTCAGTACTTC	CASSLDLQVAKNIQYF
TRBV13	once	TRBD2	TRBJ2-7	TGTGCCAGCGCCCTTGGTGGCGGGAGATTTTACGAGCAGTACTTC	CASALGGGRFYEQYF
TRBV27	-	-	TRBJ1-5	TGTGCCAGCGAGACTGATTATAGCAATCAGCCCCAGCATTTT	CASETDYSNQPQHF
TRBV4-3	-	TRBD1	TRBJ2-7	TGCGCCAGCAGCCAAGTATGGGACAGGGCCTACGAGCAGTACTTC	CASSQVWDRAYEQYF
TRBV6-1	-	TRBD1	TRBJ1-2	TGTGCCAGCAGTGACCCCGCTGGACAGGGCGACGGAACCTACACCTTC	CASSDPAGQGDGTYTF
TRBV7-8	-	TRBD2	TRBJ2-2	TGTGCCAGCAGCTTGGGGACTAGAACGTCCGCCGGGGAGCTGTTTTTT	CASSLGTRTSAGELFF
TRBV7-9	-	TRBD2	TRBJ2-7	TGTGCCAGCAGCCTGGGGGGGACTGCCTACGAGCAGTACTTC	CASSLGGTAYEQYF
TRBV4-3	-	TRBD2	TRBJ2-1	TGCGCCAGCAGCCAAGACTCGAGCGGGAAGGATGAGCAGTTCTTC	CASSQDSSGKDEQFF
TRBV7-2	-	-	TRBJ1-1	TGTGCCAGCAGCTTGCACTTGAACACTGAAGCTTTCTTT	CASSLHLNTEAFF
TRBV11-3	-	TRBD2	TRBJ2-1	TGTGCCAGCAGCGTGGGACTAGCGGGTCTGAGCCTGGGCGATGAGCAGTTCTTC	CASSVGLAGLSLGDEQFF
TRBV7-3	-	TRBD2	TRBJ2-3	TGTGCCAGCAGCTTAAACCCGGGGGGTACGCAGTATTTT	CASSLNPGGTQYF
TRBV4-1	-	TRBD2	TRBJ2-7	TGCGCCAGCAGCCAAATAGCGGGAGACCCCTACGAGCAGTACTTC	CASSQIAGDPYEQYF
TRBV10-3	-	-	TRBJ2-6	TGTGCCACCCAGAGCGCCGAGTCTGGGGCCAACGTCCTGACTTTC	CATQSAESGANVLTF
TRBV5-6	-	TRBD1	TRBJ1-2	TGTGCCAGCAGCTCTGGGACAGTCCATAACTATGGCTACACCTTC	CASSSGTVHNYGYTF
TRBV2	-	-	TRBJ2-2	TGTGCCAGCAGTGTTCAGGTTTACGGGGAGCTGTTTTTT	CASSVQVYGELFF
TRBV9	-	TRBD1	TRBJ2-7	TGTGCCAGCAGCGCCGGACAGGGATATCTTGGCGAGCAGTACTTC	CASSAGQGYLGEQYF
TRBV25-1	-	-	TRBJ1-2	TGTGCCAGCAGTGGGAGTACAGGACCCTATGGCTACACCTTC	CASSGSTGPYGYTF
TRBV7-8	-	TRBD2	TRBJ2-2	TGTGCCAGCAGCCTCGGGACTAGCGGGATTACCGGGGAGCTGTTTTTT	CASSLGTSGITGELFF
TRBV27	-	-	TRBJ2-3	TGTGCCAGCAGTGCGCAGGGGATCAGCACAGATACGCAGTATTTT	CASSAQGISTDTQYF
TRBV10-3	-	TRBD2	TRBJ2-2	TGTGCCATCAGTGGAAGTCTAGCGGGTTTCCGGGATGGGAGTGCCGGGGAGCTGTTTTTT	CAISGSLAGFRDGSAGELFF
TRBV5-4	-	TRBD1	TRBJ2-1	TGTGCCAGCAGCCTCCTTGACTGGACAGGGAACTACAATGAGCAGTTCTTC	CASSLLDWTGNYNEQFF
TRBV29-1	-	-	TRBJ2-1	TGCAGCGTTGGAGTAGCGGACGGCAATGAGCAGTTCTTC	CSVGVADGNEQFF
TRBV5-1	-	-	TRBJ1-1	TGCGCCAGCAGCGAAACACAGATCATGAACACTGAAGCTTTCTTT	CASSETQIMNTEAFF
TRBV5-1	-	-	TRBJ2-2	TGCGCCAGCACCCAGGACAGTAAGAACACCGGGGAGCTGTTTTTT	CASTQDSKNTGELFF
TRBV15	-	-	TRBJ2-2	TGTGCCACCAGCAGAGGGGACACGAACACCGGGGAGCTGTTTTTT	CATSRGDTNTGELFF